Listed below are T cell receptor beta chains from one sample, sequenced in a study of blood T cell repertoires in COVID-19. Sequencing used immunoSEQ multiplex PCR; TCRdb keeps in-frame clones, though not all of them. The data hold about 320,000 clones, with approximately 81% observed a single time. Sequences were obtained from PBMCs or T cells enriched from blood (not recorded which). The source is a woman in her twenties or thirties who had been exposed to COVID-19. Each CDR3 is given with its conserved first and last residue. Clone size is not always given. Where it is, it says once, few, many or a class for expanded clones.

J gene: TRBJ2-2
V gene: TRBV5-1
clone size: NA
CDR3 protein: CASSFLQGPGELFF

J gene: TRBJ2-7
V gene: TRBV7-2
clone size: NA
CDR3 protein: CASSQQAGGYEQYF

J gene: TRBJ1-2
V gene: TRBV7-6
clone size: NA
CDR3 protein: CASSLGGATSGYTF

J gene: TRBJ2-3
V gene: TRBV5-1
clone size: NA
CDR3 protein: CASSFSTSGATDTQYF

J gene: TRBJ2-1
V gene: TRBV27
clone size: NA
CDR3 protein: CASRRKLGNNEQFF

J gene: TRBJ2-3
V gene: TRBV5-1
clone size: NA
CDR3 protein: CASSLARDYRDTQYF

J gene: TRBJ1-2
V gene: TRBV5-8
clone size: NA
CDR3 protein: CASSLWESGYTF

J gene: TRBJ2-7
V gene: TRBV9
clone size: NA
CDR3 protein: CASSPGGAYYEQYF

J gene: TRBJ2-5
V gene: TRBV11-1
clone size: NA
CDR3 protein: CASSSSDRVGETQYF

J gene: TRBJ1-6
V gene: TRBV10-3
clone size: NA
CDR3 protein: CATSQSRGKSSPLHF

J gene: TRBJ1-6
V gene: TRBV29-1
clone size: NA
CDR3 protein: CSVGASTESSPLHF

J gene: TRBJ1-1
V gene: TRBV28
clone size: NA
CDR3 protein: CASSFRGWNTEAFF

J gene: TRBJ1-1
V gene: TRBV5-6
clone size: NA
CDR3 protein: CASSPTGGRAEAFF

J gene: TRBJ1-5
V gene: TRBV7-2
clone size: NA
CDR3 protein: CASSPQGGAGAFRPQHF

J gene: TRBJ1-2
V gene: TRBV19
clone size: NA
CDR3 protein: CASSVWTATSNYGYTF

J gene: TRBJ2-3
V gene: TRBV2
clone size: NA
CDR3 protein: CASSARLAGKGDTQYF

J gene: TRBJ1-6
V gene: TRBV28
clone size: few
CDR3 protein: CASSLLSRGYNSPLHF

J gene: TRBJ2-5
V gene: TRBV4-1
clone size: once
CDR3 protein: CASSQDTSGGAMVTQYF

J gene: TRBJ1-5
V gene: TRBV6-6
clone size: NA
CDR3 protein: CASSQDRVGYQPQHF

J gene: TRBJ2-1
V gene: TRBV19
clone size: NA
CDR3 protein: CASSIKRTSVYNEQFF

J gene: TRBJ1-1
V gene: TRBV9
clone size: NA
CDR3 protein: CASSVTTGGNTEAFF

J gene: TRBJ1-2
V gene: TRBV7-9
clone size: NA
CDR3 protein: CASSLRQGAGYGYTF

J gene: TRBJ1-2
V gene: TRBV6-6
clone size: NA
CDR3 protein: CASSYEGQGNYGYTF

J gene: TRBJ2-3
V gene: TRBV11-3
clone size: once
CDR3 protein: CASSLGRTDTQYF